This is a list of T cell receptor beta chains from one sample in a study of OX40 agonist ivuxolimab in advanced cancers. The assay was immunoSEQ multiplex PCR, and TCRdb's table has in-frame clones only and misses some. Here the sample spans tens of thousands of clones, under 90% being singletons. The starting material was CD4+ or CD8+ T cells sorted from blood, obtained in a trial of the OX40 agonist ivuxolimab. The receptors stem from an adult with an advanced solid tumor such as melanoma, head and neck, liver or kidney cancer. Each CDR3 is given with its conserved first and last residue. Each record gives: V gene, D gene, J gene, clone size, CDR3 DNA, CDR3 protein. The D gene is left open where the match is weak. Clone size is stated in some rows and not others, as once, few, many or a class when expanded.

TRBV27	-	TRBJ2-5	-	TGTGCCAGCACTCAACAGTGGGGCTCTGAGACCCAGTACTTC	CASTQQWGSETQYF
TRBV4-1	-	TRBJ2-5	-	TGCGCCAGCAGCCAAGAAGTAGGGGGGACGGAGACCCAGTACTTC	CASSQEVGGTETQYF
TRBV2	TRBD1	TRBJ2-1	-	TGTGCCAGCAGTCTCGGGACAGGGAGCTCCTACAATGAGCAGTTCTTC	CASSLGTGSSYNEQFF
TRBV7-9	TRBD1	TRBJ2-7	-	TGTGCCAGCAGCCCCTCCGGGACAGGGACCTACGAGCAGTACTTC	CASSPSGTGTYEQYF
TRBV5-1	-	TRBJ1-4	-	TGCGCCAGCAGCTTGGGGGGTGAAAAACTGTTTTTT	CASSLGGEKLFF
TRBV28	-	TRBJ2-1	-	TGTGCCAGCAGTAAATTTGTTGATGAGCAGTTCTTC	CASSKFVDEQFF
TRBV7-2	TRBD2	TRBJ2-2	-	TGTGCCAGCAGCGAGAGACTAGCGGGGGGCCAAACGAACACCGGGGAGCTGTTTTTT	CASSERLAGGQTNTGELFF
TRBV13	TRBD2	TRBJ2-3	-	TGTGCCAGCAGCTGGACGGGACTAGCGTTAGTGGATACGCAGTATTTT	CASSWTGLALVDTQYF
TRBV27	-	TRBJ1-2	once	TGTGCCAGCAGTAGCGCGCCTCCGGGAGCCTATGGCTACACCTTC	CASSSAPPGAYGYTF
TRBV7-9	-	TRBJ2-2	-	TGTGCCAGCAGCGCCGGATTAGCGTCGGACACCGGGGAGCTGTTTTTT	CASSAGLASDTGELFF
TRBV27	TRBD2	TRBJ2-1	-	TGTGCCAGCATCCCCCCTCGGACTAGCGGGAGCAATGAGCAGTTCTTC	CASIPPRTSGSNEQFF
TRBV4-1	-	TRBJ1-1	once	TGCGCCAGCAGCCAAGAGCGGGGAACTGAAGCTTTCTTT	CASSQERGTEAFF
TRBV9	-	TRBJ2-3	-	TGTGCCAGCAGCGGCCTAATCGGGACTGGCCTTTATAGCACAGATACGCAGTATTTT	CASSGLIGTGLYSTDTQYF
TRBV5-1	-	TRBJ1-1	-	TGCGCCAGCAGGGAGTATTTTGGTGAAGCTTTCTTT	CASREYFGEAFF
TRBV7-9	TRBD2	TRBJ2-1	-	TGTGCCAGCAGCCCCCGGGGGGACAATGAGCAGTTCTTC	CASSPRGDNEQFF
TRBV28	-	TRBJ2-7	-	TGTGCCAGCACCCGGAGGGGGGTCGAGCAGTACTTC	CASTRRGVEQYF
TRBV15	TRBD1	TRBJ2-7	-	TGTGCCACCAGCAGTGCATTGGGACAGGGGCCCTACGAGCAGTACTTC	CATSSALGQGPYEQYF
TRBV27	-	TRBJ1-2	-	TGTGCCAGCAGTTTGGGGGCGCGGGCTAACTATGGCTACACCTTC	CASSLGARANYGYTF
TRBV29-1	TRBD1	TRBJ2-7	-	TGCAGCGTTAGCCCTCAGGGACAGGGTTCCTACGAGCAGTACTTC	CSVSPQGQGSYEQYF
TRBV27	-	TRBJ2-1	-	TGTGCCAGCAGTTTGGGGGGCTCCTACAATGAGCAGTTCTTC	CASSLGGSYNEQFF
TRBV29-1	-	TRBJ2-1	-	TGCAGCGTTGAAACCGGGACACGGGAGAAGAGCTCCTACAATGAGCAGTTCTTC	CSVETGTREKSSYNEQFF
TRBV4-1	-	TRBJ1-5	-	TGCGCCAGCAGCCAAGGGGAGGGGTCTAATCAGCCCCAGCATTTT	CASSQGEGSNQPQHF
TRBV6-4	TRBD2	TRBJ2-1	-	TGTGCCAGCAGTGACTCTAGCGGGAGTTACAATGAGCAGTTCTTC	CASSDSSGSYNEQFF
TRBV25-1	TRBD1	TRBJ1-2	-	TGTGCCAGCAGTGAATATTTCCCTCTCGACAGGGGTTTGGGTGGCTACACCTTC	CASSEYFPLDRGLGGYTF
TRBV27	TRBD2	TRBJ2-5	-	TGTGCCAGCCGACTTCGATTAGCGGGAGGTGAAGAGACCCAGTACTTC	CASRLRLAGGEETQYF
TRBV14	TRBD1	TRBJ1-2	-	TGTGCCAGCAGCCAAGAGGAGATTTTGGGACAGAACTATGGCTACACCTTC	CASSQEEILGQNYGYTF
TRBV13	-	TRBJ1-5	-	TGTGCCAGCAGCTTAGGTGGAGAGATGACCCAGCATTTT	CASSLGGEMTQHF
TRBV9	-	TRBJ1-1	-	TGTGCCAGCAGCGTAGTAGGACAGATGTCGAACACTGAAGCTTTCTTT	CASSVVGQMSNTEAFF
TRBV5-1	TRBD1	TRBJ1-1	-	TGCGCCAGCAGCTTTACCCGGGACAGCACCTTGAACACTGAAGCTTTCTTT	CASSFTRDSTLNTEAFF
TRBV6-4	-	TRBJ2-7	-	TGTGCCAGAATACCTAACGCGCCCCGATGGAAAGTAATCTACGAGCAGTACTTC	CARIPNAPRWKVIYEQYF
TRBV27	-	TRBJ1-2	-	TGTGCCAGCAGTTTATATAGCGGGGCTAACTATGGCTACACCTTC	CASSLYSGANYGYTF
TRBV7-2	-	TRBJ2-2	-	TGTGCCAGCAGCTTATATGGGGGGTCCTTTACCGGGGAGCTGTTTTTT	CASSLYGGSFTGELFF
TRBV27	TRBD1	TRBJ1-4	once	TGTGCCAGCAGTTTGGGACAGGGGGAAAAACTGTTTTTT	CASSLGQGEKLFF
TRBV7-6	-	TRBJ2-2	-	TGTGCCAGCAGCTTCGGAGGGATCAACACCGGGGAGCTGTTTTTT	CASSFGGINTGELFF
TRBV19	-	TRBJ1-5	-	TGTGCCAGTAGTATGGGAAGTGATAGCAATCAGCCCCAGCATTTT	CASSMGSDSNQPQHF
TRBV4-1	-	TRBJ1-5	-	TGCGCCAGCAGCCCTGCTACACAAGTCCAGCCCCAGCATTTT	CASSPATQVQPQHF
TRBV4-2	TRBD2	TRBJ2-7	-	TGTGCCAGCAGCCAAGATCTTGAACTAGCGGGAGGAGAGCAGTACTTC	CASSQDLELAGGEQYF
TRBV7-9	-	TRBJ2-1	-	TGTGCCAGCAACCCACTGACGGGGAGCTCCTACAATGAGCAGTTCTTC	CASNPLTGSSYNEQFF
TRBV5-1	-	TRBJ1-5	-	TGCGCCAGCAGCGTTAATGACCCTTACAATCAGCCCCAGCATTTT	CASSVNDPYNQPQHF
TRBV7-7	-	TRBJ1-2	-	TGTGCCAGCAGCTCGAGTGGGGCAGCCTATGGCTACACCTTC	CASSSSGAAYGYTF
TRBV14	TRBD1	TRBJ1-2	-	TGTGCCAGCAGCCAGTACGCCGGGACAGCCTATGGCTACACCTTC	CASSQYAGTAYGYTF
TRBV30	-	TRBJ1-2	-	TGTGCCTGGCAGGGGAAGAATTCTAACTATGGCTACACCTTC	CAWQGKNSNYGYTF
TRBV6-5	TRBD2	TRBJ2-1	-	TGTGCCAGCAGTTCGGGACTAGCGGCCTACAATGAGCAGTTCTTC	CASSSGLAAYNEQFF
TRBV7-7	-	TRBJ2-5	-	TGTGCTAGCAGCACCACTAGGGGATGGGGGGAGACCCAGTACTTC	CASSTTRGWGETQYF
TRBV27	-	TRBJ1-1	once	TGTGCCAGCAGGGGGGGGGTGAACACTGAAGCTTTCTTT	CASRGGVNTEAFF
TRBV19	TRBD1	TRBJ1-1	-	TGTGCCAGTACTCTGACAGGGGGAAACACTGAAGCTTTCTTT	CASTLTGGNTEAFF
TRBV28	-	TRBJ2-3	-	TGTGCCAGCAGTTTTGAGGACCCTCCCACAGATACGCAGTATTTT	CASSFEDPPTDTQYF
TRBV28	TRBD1	TRBJ1-5	-	TGTGCCAGCAGTATACGACAGGGAAATCAGCCCCAGCATTTT	CASSIRQGNQPQHF
TRBV9	TRBD1	TRBJ2-1	few	TGTGCCAGCAGCGGAGGACAGGGAATTGGAGGCAATGAGCAGTTCTTC	CASSGGQGIGGNEQFF
TRBV5-4	-	TRBJ2-7	-	TGTGCCAGCAGCTTAATTACCGGGACCGGTTACGAGCAGTACTTC	CASSLITGTGYEQYF
TRBV5-4	TRBD1	TRBJ2-7	-	TGTGCCAGCCACCCGGGACAGGGGTACGAGCAGTACTTC	CASHPGQGYEQYF
TRBV5-1	-	TRBJ1-1	-	TGCGCCAGCAGCTTGGCGGGTAGTGAAGCTTTCTTT	CASSLAGSEAFF
TRBV7-3	-	TRBJ2-1	-	TGTGCCAGCAGCTTGGGTGACAATGAGCAGTTCTTC	CASSLGDNEQFF
TRBV27	TRBD1	TRBJ2-7	-	TGTGCCAGCAGTCCAGGGACAGGGCTGTACTTC	CASSPGTGLYF
TRBV11-2	-	TRBJ2-7	-	TGTGCCAGCAGCCCCTATTCGGGTCCTCCGAAGGACGAGCAGTACTTC	CASSPYSGPPKDEQYF